Listed here is a single T cell receptor (beta chain). Germline V CDR1 and CDR2: SGHVS, FNYEAQ. CDR3 size: 16 residues. V was clipped by 1 base and J by 1 base; unmatched bases: 1. The data originate from a study of cytomegalovirus exposure and HLA in healthy donors. Vbeta (60) and Jbeta (13) primers were used in the PCR. TCRdb's copy holds only in-frame clones and misses some; the assay was immunoSEQ multiplex PCR. This sample yields about 150,000 clones, of which about 74% are seen a single time; approximately 4% belongs to the top ten. This TCR was recovered from a woman aged 35 to 49 in good health and CMV-seronegative. Sequencing used PBMCs. The gene calls are TRBV7-6 and TRBJ2-1; TRBD2 matches at 10 bases. As DNA, the CDR3 is TGTGCCAGCAGCTTAGTAGCGGGAGGATCCTACAATGAGCAGTTCTTC. This sequence encodes CASSLVAGGSYNEQFF.